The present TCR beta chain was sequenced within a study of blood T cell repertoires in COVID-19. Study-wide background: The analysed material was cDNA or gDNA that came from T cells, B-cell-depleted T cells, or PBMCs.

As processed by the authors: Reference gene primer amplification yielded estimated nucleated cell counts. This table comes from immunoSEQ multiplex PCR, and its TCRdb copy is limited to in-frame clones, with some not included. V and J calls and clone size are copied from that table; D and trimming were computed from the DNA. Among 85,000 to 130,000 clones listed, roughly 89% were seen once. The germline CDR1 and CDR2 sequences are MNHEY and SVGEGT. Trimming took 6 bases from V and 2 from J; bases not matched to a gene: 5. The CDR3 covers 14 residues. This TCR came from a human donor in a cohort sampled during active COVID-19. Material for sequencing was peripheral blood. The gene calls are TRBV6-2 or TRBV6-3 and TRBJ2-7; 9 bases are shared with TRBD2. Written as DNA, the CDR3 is TGTGCCAGCAGCCTTCGGACTAGCGCCTACGAGCAGTACTTC. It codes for CASSLRTSAYEQYF.